This T cell receptor beta chain is drawn from a study of T cell responses to AZD1222 COVID-19 vaccine. Study findings and constraints: Seropositive status at baseline applied to only a handful of AZD1222 recipients. The sample set comprised mostly white British donors with more females, and clonal diversity was possibly underestimated.

Produced via immunoSEQ multiplex PCR; TCRdb's table is partial and in-frame only. The repertoire holds fewer than 100,000 clones, approximately 84% seen once, with approximately 14% in the top ten. This clone was detected only once. Its antigen is as yet unknown. The V gene end was trimmed by 5 bases and the J gene end by 0 bases; junction bases not matched to a gene: 3. The CDR3 has 14 amino acids. CDR1 is LNHDA, CDR2 SQIVND, per germline (reference sequence). The V and J genes are TRBV19 and TRBJ1-2; 7 positions agree with TRBD1. The source was peripheral blood, collected 28 days after the second AZD1222 dose. The receptor comes from an adult who received the AZD1222 COVID-19 vaccine. The CDR3 DNA reads as TGTGCCAGTAGTCTCGGACAGGCTAACTATGGCTACACCTTC. It yields the protein CASSLGQANYGYTF.